The next 8 T cell receptor beta chains were all read from a single sample in a study of response to subunit inactivated influenza vaccine. TCRdb analysed the RT-PCR reads with MiXCR anew, one entry per CDR3 protein. The profile shows a few hundred thousand distinct CDR3 sequences, 14% of them singletons. This specimen consisted of PBMCs from blood, obtained 12 days after vaccination. These receptors all stem from a man between 50 and 59 years old who received an inactivated influenza vaccine.

This clonotype was seen a handful of times. The genes are TRBV20-1 and TRBJ2-2; the match to TRBD2 covers 12 bases. The CDR3 has 18 amino acids. Germline-derived CDR1 and CDR2 are DFQATT and SNEGSKA (reference sequence). Trimming at V came to 1 base and at J to 6 bases, leaving 12 bases not matched to a gene. In nucleotides, the CDR3 is TGCAGTGCTAGAGCTTCTATCCTAGCGGGAGGGCCCGCCGGGGAGCTGTTTTTT. Its protein product is CSARASILAGGPAGELFF.

This clonotype was seen more than once but under ten times. The chain employs TRBV5-1 and TRBJ2-5; TRBD2 aligns across 10 bases. V was pared by 0 bases and J by 1 base, with 12 bases of the junction left unmatched. This CDR3 is built from 19 residues. Germline values: CDR1 SGHRS, CDR2 YFSETQ. The CDR3 loop reads CASSLGRLPLAGIQETQYF. In DNA form, the CDR3 reads TGCGCCAGCAGCTTGGGGCGCCTCCCACTAGCGGGGATCCAAGAGACCCAGTACTTC.

This clonotype was seen more than once but under ten times. The chain has TRBV20-1 and TRBJ2-1; 8 bases are shared with TRBD1. Germline CDR1 is DFQATT and CDR2 is SNEGSKA (reference sequence). Trimming cost V 0 bases and J 7 bases; bases outside gene matches: 8. The CDR3 length is 15 residues. The CDR3 nucleotides are TGCAGTGCTAGAGATCCTGCGACAGGGGTGAATGAGCAGTTCTTC. Translation: CSARDPATGVNEQFF.

A few counts support this clonotype. The chain employs TRBV29-1 and TRBJ1-2, with TRBD1 identical over 8 bases. V was clipped by 3 bases and J by 6 bases; unmatched bases: 6. Germline V gives CDR1 SQVTM, CDR2 ANQGSEA. The CDR3 has 13 residues. CDR3 sequence reads: CSVDARGRDGYTF. As DNA, the CDR3 is TGCAGCGTTGATGCCAGGGGGCGGGATGGCTACACCTTC. Full variable domain (outside the CDR3, taken from reference TRBV29-1 and TRBJ1-2): SAVISQKPSRDICQRGTSLTIQCQVDSQVTMMFWYRQQPGQSLTLIATANQGSEATYESGFVIDKFPISRPNLTFSTLTVSNMSPEDSSIYLCSVDARGRDGYTFGSGTRLTVV.

The J gene is TRBJ2-3, the V gene TRBV7-8, with TRBD2 as a possible D gene (5 bases). The length of the CDR3 is 17 residues. Germline V gives CDR1 SGHVS, CDR2 FQNEAQ. The V gene lost 2 bases and the J gene lost 0 bases, with 15 bases spanning the gap. The CDR3 coding sequence is TGTGCCAGCAGCTTATCTCCCAGCGGAGCCAGCACAGATACGCAGTATTTT. Translated, it gives CASSLSPSGASTDTQYF. The variable domain in full, with the rest retrieved from reference TRBV7-8 and TRBJ2-3, is GAGVSQSPRYKVAKRGQDVALRCDPISGHVSLFWYQQALGQGPEFLTYFQNEAQLDKSGLPSDRFFAERPEGSVSTLKIQRTQQEDSAVYLCASSLSPSGASTDTQYFGPGTRLTVL.

This clonotype was picked up a small number of times. This sequence joins TRBV12-3 or TRBV12-4 and TRBJ2-1; possible D gene TRBD2, 6 bases. This CDR3 spans 13 amino acids. V shed 5 bases and J shed 6 bases, with 11 bases lying between them. This chain's CDR3 is CASSRTTGNEQFF. CDR3 in DNA: TGTGCCAGCAGTAGGACTACAGGCAATGAGCAGTTCTTC.

This clonotype was counted many times. This rearrangement joins TRBV20-1 to TRBJ2-5, with a possible D match to TRBD2 (6 bases). The CDR3 is 12 residues long. Trimming stripped 0 bases from V and 5 bases from J, with 7 bases between. CDR1 and CDR2 (germline): DFQATT, SNEGSKA (reference sequence). In DNA form, the CDR3 reads TGCAGTGCTAGAGATGGGAGGGAGACCCAGTACTTC. Amino acids: CSARDGRETQYF.

The chain combines TRBV20-1 with TRBJ2-7; D is ambiguous. This CDR3 comprises 10 residues. V dropped 4 bases and J dropped 3 bases, with 4 bases sitting between them. Germline V lookup: CDR1 DFQATT, CDR2 SNEGSKA (reference sequence). This chain's CDR3 is CSATGYEQYF. The CDR3 nucleotides read TGCAGTGCTACCGGCTACGAGCAGTACTTC.